This entry features one TCR beta chain sequence. Antigen specificity is unknown. The CDR3 is made up of 17 amino acids. Trimming cost V 7 bases and J 2 bases, with 22 bases left between them. CDR1 is MGHDK and CDR2 is SYGVNS in the germline V gene. This sample was taken from a study of cytomegalovirus exposure and HLA in healthy donors. With 60 Vbeta and 13 Jbeta primers, the PCR was carried out. Here immunoSEQ multiplex PCR was the method, and the copy in TCRdb shows in-frame clones only, minus some. The sample holds fewer than 150,000 clones, roughly 70% seen once. Study observations and caveats: In an earlier analysis, about 87% or about 30%: the productive usage of most TCR beta V segments. According to the study, roughly 180 TCR beta chains were cytomegalovirus-associated.

This chain links TRBV25-1 with TRBJ2-3; D perhaps matches TRBD1 (5 bases). This TCR was sampled from a man aged 25 to 40 in good health and CMV-seronegative. Sequencing used PBMCs. This CDR3 reads CASTGQPQSSYTDTQYF. The CDR3 DNA sequence: TGTGCCAGCACAGGGCAACCGCAATCCTCTTACACAGATACGCAGTATTTT.